This is a list of T cell receptor beta chains from one sample in a study of blood T cell repertoires in COVID-19. This table comes from immunoSEQ multiplex PCR, and its TCRdb copy is limited to in-frame clones, with some not included. The data show 430,000 or so clones, with 70% to 90% seen just once and about 1.4% held by the top ten. Sample: PBMCs or T cells enriched from blood (not recorded which). Receptor source: a woman aged 18-29 years who had been exposed to COVID-19. Each CDR3 is given with its conserved first and last residue. The D gene is left open where the match is weak. A clone size is listed for some rows: how often the clone was seen (once, few, many), or a class if it is expanded.

J gene: TRBJ1-4; D gene: NA; V gene: TRBV18; clone size: few; CDR3 protein: CASSPKGLENEKLFF; CDR3 DNA: TGTGCCAGCTCACCCAAAGGACTGGAGAATGAAAAACTGTTTTTT
J gene: TRBJ2-4; D gene: NA; V gene: TRBV5-1; clone size: once; CDR3 protein: CASSLEYGKNIQYF; CDR3 DNA: TGCGCCAGCAGCTTGGAGTACGGGAAAAACATTCAGTACTTC
J gene: TRBJ2-7; D gene: TRBD1; V gene: TRBV5-4; clone size: NA; CDR3 protein: CASSWGQGYEQYF; CDR3 DNA: TGTGCCAGCAGCTGGGGACAGGGCTACGAGCAGTACTTC
J gene: TRBJ1-5; D gene: TRBD1; V gene: TRBV7-2; clone size: NA; CDR3 protein: CASSRGQGSNQPQHF; CDR3 DNA: TGTGCCAGCAGCCGCGGACAGGGGAGCAATCAGCCCCAGCATTTT
J gene: TRBJ1-6; D gene: TRBD1; V gene: TRBV28; clone size: NA; CDR3 protein: CASSYDRGRSSPLHF; CDR3 DNA: TGTGCCAGCAGTTACGACAGGGGGCGGAGTTCACCCCTCCACTTT
J gene: TRBJ2-1; D gene: NA; V gene: TRBV29-1; clone size: NA; CDR3 protein: CSVNVDSSYNEQFF; CDR3 DNA: TGCAGCGTCAACGTAGATTCCTCCTACAATGAGCAGTTCTTC
J gene: TRBJ1-1; D gene: NA; V gene: TRBV5-1; clone size: NA; CDR3 protein: CASSPGLLETEAFF; CDR3 DNA: TGCGCCAGCAGCCCGGGACTGCTCGAGACTGAAGCTTTCTTT
J gene: TRBJ2-7; D gene: NA; V gene: TRBV6-5; clone size: NA; CDR3 protein: CASRLRGNSYEQYF; CDR3 DNA: TGTGCCAGCAGATTACGGGGGAACTCCTACGAGCAGTACTTC
J gene: TRBJ1-4; D gene: NA; V gene: TRBV3-1/TRBV3-2; clone size: NA; CDR3 protein: CASSQVRGPIRNEKLFF; CDR3 DNA: TGTGCCAGCAGCCAAGTTAGAGGGCCAATTAGAAATGAAAAACTGTTTTTT
J gene: TRBJ2-3; D gene: NA; V gene: TRBV27; clone size: NA; CDR3 protein: CASSPPTSF; CDR3 DNA: TGTGCCAGCAGTCCACCGACTAGTTTT
J gene: TRBJ2-3; D gene: NA; V gene: TRBV19; clone size: NA; CDR3 protein: CASSISGVRGSSTDTQYF; CDR3 DNA: TGTGCCAGTAGTATTTCCGGAGTGCGGGGCTCTAGCACAGATACGCAGTATTTT
J gene: TRBJ2-6; D gene: NA; V gene: TRBV28; clone size: NA; CDR3 protein: CASSGEGGSSSGANVLTF; CDR3 DNA: TGTGCCAGCAGTGGGGAGGGGGGCTCGAGCTCTGGGGCCAACGTCCTGACTTTC
J gene: TRBJ1-2; D gene: TRBD1; V gene: TRBV18; clone size: NA; CDR3 protein: CASSPAGGRYGYTF; CDR3 DNA: TGTGCCAGCTCACCAGCAGGGGGAAGATATGGCTACACCTTC
J gene: TRBJ2-1; D gene: NA; V gene: TRBV10-2; clone size: NA; CDR3 protein: CASSEPGWGQEFF; CDR3 DNA: TGCGCCAGCAGTGAGCCTGGTTGGGGGCAAGAGTTCTTC
J gene: TRBJ1-2; D gene: TRBD1; V gene: TRBV6-5; clone size: NA; CDR3 protein: CASSYSSQGTGYGYTF; CDR3 DNA: TGTGCCAGCAGTTACTCCTCACAGGGGACGGGCTATGGCTACACCTTC
J gene: TRBJ2-1; D gene: NA; V gene: TRBV4-1; clone size: NA; CDR3 protein: CASSQGLGQGNEQFF; CDR3 DNA: TGCGCCAGCAGCCAAGGTCTTGGGCAGGGGAATGAGCAGTTCTTC
J gene: TRBJ1-3; D gene: NA; V gene: TRBV9; clone size: NA; CDR3 protein: CASSEGHSATTGNTIYF; CDR3 DNA: TGTGCCAGCAGCGAGGGGCACTCGGCCACGACTGGAAACACCATATATTTT
J gene: TRBJ2-5; D gene: TRBD1; V gene: TRBV18; clone size: NA; CDR3 protein: CASSPGTGGGETQYF; CDR3 DNA: TGTGCCAGCTCACCCGGGACAGGGGGCGGCGAGACCCAGTACTTC
J gene: TRBJ1-5; D gene: TRBD1; V gene: TRBV10-2; clone size: once; CDR3 protein: CASSPPGTASNQPQHF; CDR3 DNA: TGCGCCAGCAGCCCTCCGGGGACAGCTAGCAATCAGCCCCAGCATTTT
J gene: TRBJ2-7; D gene: TRBD2; V gene: TRBV4-2; clone size: NA; CDR3 protein: CASSQSGTSYEQYF; CDR3 DNA: TGTGCCAGCAGCCAATCCGGGACTAGTTACGAGCAGTACTTC
J gene: TRBJ2-3; D gene: NA; V gene: TRBV5-4; clone size: NA; CDR3 protein: CASSSRQTAGTDTQYF; CDR3 DNA: TGTGCCAGCAGCTCTAGACAGACCGCTGGCACAGATACGCAGTATTTT
J gene: TRBJ2-5; D gene: NA; V gene: TRBV28; clone size: NA; CDR3 protein: CASNPFGGRRKETQYF; CDR3 DNA: TGTGCCAGCAACCCTTTCGGGGGACGGAGGAAAGAGACCCAGTACTTC
J gene: TRBJ2-7; D gene: TRBD2; V gene: TRBV18; clone size: NA; CDR3 protein: CASSPPGGQAYEQYF; CDR3 DNA: TGTGCCAGCTCCCCCCCGGGGGGGCAGGCCTACGAGCAGTACTTC
J gene: TRBJ1-2; D gene: NA; V gene: TRBV28; clone size: NA; CDR3 protein: CASTLGGTGYTF; CDR3 DNA: TGTGCCAGCACCCTCGGGGGAACTGGCTACACCTTC
J gene: TRBJ1-1; D gene: NA; V gene: TRBV6-5; clone size: NA; CDR3 protein: CASRSQRNTEAFF; CDR3 DNA: TGTGCCAGCAGATCACAGAGGAACACTGAAGCTTTCTTT
J gene: TRBJ2-5; D gene: NA; V gene: TRBV5-6; clone size: NA; CDR3 protein: CASSREGALSQETQYF; CDR3 DNA: TGTGCCAGCAGCAGGGAAGGGGCACTCTCCCAAGAGACCCAGTACTTC
J gene: TRBJ2-1; D gene: TRBD2; V gene: TRBV11-2; clone size: NA; CDR3 protein: CASSFLAGGSNEQFF; CDR3 DNA: TGTGCCAGCAGCTTTCTAGCGGGAGGGAGCAATGAGCAGTTCTTC
J gene: TRBJ2-7; D gene: TRBD2; V gene: TRBV28; clone size: NA; CDR3 protein: CASSPPGTSNEQYF; CDR3 DNA: TGTGCCAGCAGTCCCCCCGGGACTAGTAACGAGCAGTACTTC
J gene: TRBJ2-7; D gene: TRBD1; V gene: TRBV7-9; clone size: NA; CDR3 protein: CASSSFRGYEQYF; CDR3 DNA: TGTGCCAGCAGCTCGTTCAGGGGGTACGAGCAGTACTTC
J gene: TRBJ1-1; D gene: TRBD1; V gene: TRBV14; clone size: NA; CDR3 protein: CASSQEKGAHTEAFF; CDR3 DNA: TGTGCCAGCAGCCAAGAAAAGGGGGCACACACTGAAGCTTTCTTT
J gene: TRBJ2-3; D gene: NA; V gene: TRBV5-3; clone size: once; CDR3 protein: CARSKLEGADTQYF; CDR3 DNA: TGTGCCAGAAGCAAACTAGAGGGGGCAGATACGCAGTATTTT
J gene: TRBJ2-1; D gene: TRBD2; V gene: TRBV2; clone size: many; CDR3 protein: CASSEVRLAVYNEQFF; CDR3 DNA: TGTGCCAGCAGTGAAGTGCGTCTAGCGGTTTACAATGAGCAGTTCTTC
J gene: TRBJ2-2; D gene: TRBD2; V gene: TRBV5-1; clone size: NA; CDR3 protein: CASSSASTGLAGELFF; CDR3 DNA: TGCGCCAGCAGCTCGGCCTCAACGGGACTAGCCGGGGAGCTGTTTTTT
J gene: TRBJ2-1; D gene: NA; V gene: TRBV11-3; clone size: NA; CDR3 protein: CASSLNSGSDEQFF; CDR3 DNA: TGTGCCAGCAGCTTAAACAGCGGATCTGATGAGCAGTTCTTC
J gene: TRBJ1-1; D gene: NA; V gene: TRBV5-6; clone size: NA; CDR3 protein: CASSRFQGLLNTEAFF; CDR3 DNA: TGTGCCAGCAGCAGATTTCAGGGACTCCTTAACACTGAAGCTTTCTTT
J gene: TRBJ1-1; D gene: TRBD1; V gene: TRBV6-4; clone size: NA; CDR3 protein: CASRDSDRHTEAFF; CDR3 DNA: TGTGCCAGCAGGGATTCGGACAGGCACACTGAAGCTTTCTTT
J gene: TRBJ2-2; D gene: NA; V gene: TRBV19; clone size: NA; CDR3 protein: CASSETPDGWIIGELFF; CDR3 DNA: TGTGCCAGTAGTGAGACACCCGACGGATGGATCATCGGGGAGCTGTTTTTT
J gene: TRBJ1-5; D gene: NA; V gene: TRBV28; clone size: once; CDR3 protein: CASSRGDTNQPQHF; CDR3 DNA: TGTGCCAGCAGTCGGGGGGACACCAATCAGCCCCAGCATTTT
J gene: TRBJ1-5; D gene: TRBD1; V gene: TRBV6-5; clone size: NA; CDR3 protein: CASRRTGRNQPQHF; CDR3 DNA: TGTGCCAGCAGGCGGACAGGGCGGAATCAGCCCCAGCATTTT
J gene: TRBJ1-5; D gene: TRBD1; V gene: TRBV7-6; clone size: NA; CDR3 protein: CAVSGGSNQPQHF; CDR3 DNA: TGTGCAGTGTCAGGGGGTAGCAATCAGCCCCAGCATTTT
J gene: TRBJ2-4; D gene: NA; V gene: TRBV9; clone size: NA; CDR3 protein: CASSVGLSGKNIQYF; CDR3 DNA: TGTGCCAGCAGCGTCGGTCTAAGTGGCAAAAACATTCAGTACTTC
J gene: TRBJ2-3; D gene: NA; V gene: TRBV18; clone size: NA; CDR3 protein: CASSRPPGHHPSTDTQYF; CDR3 DNA: TGTGCCAGCTCGCGCCCTCCGGGACACCACCCTAGCACAGATACGCAGTATTTT
J gene: TRBJ1-1; D gene: NA; V gene: TRBV5-4; clone size: NA; CDR3 protein: CASSFGAGLNTEAFF; CDR3 DNA: TGTGCCAGCAGCTTTGGTGCAGGTCTGAACACTGAAGCTTTCTTT
J gene: TRBJ2-7; D gene: NA; V gene: TRBV11-3; clone size: once; CDR3 protein: CASSLGLGQTQYF; CDR3 DNA: TGTGCCAGCAGCTTAGGGCTAGGACAGACTCAGTACTTC